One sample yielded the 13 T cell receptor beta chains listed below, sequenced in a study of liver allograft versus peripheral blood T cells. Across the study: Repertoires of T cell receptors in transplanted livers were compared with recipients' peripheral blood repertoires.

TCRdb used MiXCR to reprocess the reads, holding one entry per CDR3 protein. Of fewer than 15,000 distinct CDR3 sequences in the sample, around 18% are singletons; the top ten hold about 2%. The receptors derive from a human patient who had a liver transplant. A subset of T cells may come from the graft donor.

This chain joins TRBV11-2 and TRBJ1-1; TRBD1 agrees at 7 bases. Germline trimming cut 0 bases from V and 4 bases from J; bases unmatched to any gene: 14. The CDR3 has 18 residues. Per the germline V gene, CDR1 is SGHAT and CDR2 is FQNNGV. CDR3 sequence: CASSLENGQVPVGTEAFF. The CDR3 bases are TGTGCCAGCAGCTTAGAAAATGGACAGGTTCCCGTGGGCACTGAAGCTTTCTTT.

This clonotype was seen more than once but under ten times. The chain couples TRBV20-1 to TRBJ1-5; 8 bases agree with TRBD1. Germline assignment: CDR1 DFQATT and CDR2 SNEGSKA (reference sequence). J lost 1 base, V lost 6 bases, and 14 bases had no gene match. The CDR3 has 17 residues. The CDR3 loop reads CSARDRGGMGSNQPQHF. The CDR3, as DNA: TGCAGTGCCCGAGACAGGGGCGGAATGGGGAGCAATCAGCCCCAGCATTTT.

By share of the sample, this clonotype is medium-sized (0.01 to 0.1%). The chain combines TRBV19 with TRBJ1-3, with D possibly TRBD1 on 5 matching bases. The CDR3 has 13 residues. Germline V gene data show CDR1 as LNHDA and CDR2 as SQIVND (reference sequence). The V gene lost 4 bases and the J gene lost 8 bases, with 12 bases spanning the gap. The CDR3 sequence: CASSTSGRDTIYF. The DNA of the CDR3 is TGTGCCAGTAGTACTTCAGGGAGAGACACCATATATTTT.

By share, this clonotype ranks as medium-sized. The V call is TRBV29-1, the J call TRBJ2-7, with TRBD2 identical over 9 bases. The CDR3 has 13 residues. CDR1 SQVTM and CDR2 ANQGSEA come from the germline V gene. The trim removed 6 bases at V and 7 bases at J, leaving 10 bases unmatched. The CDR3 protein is CSVQGLAREEQYF. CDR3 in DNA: TGCAGCGTCCAAGGACTAGCGAGAGAGGAGCAGTACTTC.

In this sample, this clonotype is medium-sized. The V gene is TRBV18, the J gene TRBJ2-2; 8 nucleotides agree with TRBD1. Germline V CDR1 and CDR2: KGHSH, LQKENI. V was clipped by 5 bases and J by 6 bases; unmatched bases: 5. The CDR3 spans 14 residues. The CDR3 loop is CASSRTGWSGELFF. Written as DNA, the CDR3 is TGTGCCAGCTCAAGGACAGGGTGGTCCGGGGAGCTGTTTTTT. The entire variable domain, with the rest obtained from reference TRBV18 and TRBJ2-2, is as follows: NAGVMQNPRHLVRRRGQEARLRCSPMKGHSHVYWYRQLPEEGLKFMVYLQKENIIDESGMPKERFSAEFPKEGPSILRIQQVVRGDSAAYFCASSRTGWSGELFFGEGSRLTVL.

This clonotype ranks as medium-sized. The chain's CDR3 is CASRSTGENLGNIQYF. The CDR3 DNA reads TGTGCCAGTAGGTCGACAGGGGAAAATCTGGGAAACATTCAGTACTTC. The chain couples TRBV19 to TRBJ2-4; 8 bases fit TRBD1. The CDR3 length is 16 residues. Germline lookup yields CDR1 LNHDA and CDR2 SQIVND (reference sequence). J was trimmed by 6 bases and V by 6 bases; bases with no gene match: 13.

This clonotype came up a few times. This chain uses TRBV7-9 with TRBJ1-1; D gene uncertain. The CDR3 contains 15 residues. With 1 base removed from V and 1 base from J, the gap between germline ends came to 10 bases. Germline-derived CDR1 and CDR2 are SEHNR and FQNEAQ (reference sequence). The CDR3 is CASSLGWQANTEAFF. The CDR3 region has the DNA TGTGCCAGCAGCTTAGGGTGGCAGGCGAACACTGAAGCTTTCTTT.

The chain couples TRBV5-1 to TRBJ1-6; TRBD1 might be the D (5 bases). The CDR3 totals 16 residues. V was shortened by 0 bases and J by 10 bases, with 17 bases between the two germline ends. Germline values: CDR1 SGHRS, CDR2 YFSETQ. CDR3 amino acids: CASSLDTPGTNSPLHF. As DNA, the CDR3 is TGCGCCAGCAGCTTGGATACCCCGGGGACCAACTCACCCCTCCACTTT.

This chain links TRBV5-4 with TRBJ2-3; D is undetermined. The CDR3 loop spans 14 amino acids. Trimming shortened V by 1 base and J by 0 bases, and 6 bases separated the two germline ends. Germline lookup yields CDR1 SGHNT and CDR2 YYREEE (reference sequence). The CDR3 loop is CASSLPSSTDTQYF. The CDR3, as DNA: TGTGCCAGCAGCTTGCCCTCTAGCACAGATACGCAGTATTTT.

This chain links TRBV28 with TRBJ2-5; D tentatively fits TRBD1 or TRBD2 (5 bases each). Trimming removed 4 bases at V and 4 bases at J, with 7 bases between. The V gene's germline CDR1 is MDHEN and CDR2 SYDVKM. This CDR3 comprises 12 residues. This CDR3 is CASSWGTETQYF. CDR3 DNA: TGTGCCAGCAGTTGGGGGACAGAGACCCAGTACTTC.

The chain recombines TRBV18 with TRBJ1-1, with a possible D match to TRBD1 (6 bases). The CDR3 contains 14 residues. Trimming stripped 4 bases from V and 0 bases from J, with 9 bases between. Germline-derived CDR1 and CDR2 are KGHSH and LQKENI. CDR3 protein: CASSQGGLNTEAFF. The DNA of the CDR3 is TGTGCCAGCTCACAGGGGGGATTGAACACTGAAGCTTTCTTT.

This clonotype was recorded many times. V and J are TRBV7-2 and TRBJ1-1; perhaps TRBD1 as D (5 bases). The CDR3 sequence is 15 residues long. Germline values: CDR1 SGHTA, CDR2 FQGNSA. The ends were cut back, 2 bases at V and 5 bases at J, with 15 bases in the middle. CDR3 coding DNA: TGTGCCAGCAGCTTAAGTTTAGGGGTAAGGACTGAAGCTTTCTTT. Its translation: CASSLSLGVRTEAFF. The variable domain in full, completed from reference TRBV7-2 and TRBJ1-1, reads GAGVSQSPSNKVTEKGKDVELRCDPISGHTALYWYRQSLGQGLEFLIYFQGNSAPDKSGLPSDRFSAERTGGSVSTLTIQRTQQEDSAVYLCASSLSLGVRTEAFFGQGTRLTVV.

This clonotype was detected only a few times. The CDR3 DNA reads TGTGCCAGCAGCGTAGACGGGGGGCGAAGCACTGAAGCTTTCTTT. It specifies CASSVDGGRSTEAFF. The gene calls are TRBV9 and TRBJ1-1; TRBD1 is a possible D gene (6 bases). The length of the CDR3 is 15 residues. Germline CDR1 and CDR2: SGDLS and YYNGEE. Trimming left V 0 bases short and J 4 bases short, with 13 bases between.